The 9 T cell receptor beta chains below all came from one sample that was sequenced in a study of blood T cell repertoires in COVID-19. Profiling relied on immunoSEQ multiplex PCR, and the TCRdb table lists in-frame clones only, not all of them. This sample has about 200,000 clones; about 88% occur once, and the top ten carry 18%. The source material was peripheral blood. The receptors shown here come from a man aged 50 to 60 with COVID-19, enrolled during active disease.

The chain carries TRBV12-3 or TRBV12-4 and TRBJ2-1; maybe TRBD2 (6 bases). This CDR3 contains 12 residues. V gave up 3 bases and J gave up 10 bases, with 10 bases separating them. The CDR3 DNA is TGTGCCAGCAGTTTCCTAGCGTGGGAGCAGTTCTTC. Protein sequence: CASSFLAWEQFF.

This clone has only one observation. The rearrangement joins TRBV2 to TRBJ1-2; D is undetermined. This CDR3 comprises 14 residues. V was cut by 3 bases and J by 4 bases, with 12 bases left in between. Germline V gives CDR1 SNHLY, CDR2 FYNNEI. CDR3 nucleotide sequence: TGTGCCAGCAGTGAGAGACAAACCACCTATGGCTACACCTTC. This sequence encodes CASSERQTTYGYTF.

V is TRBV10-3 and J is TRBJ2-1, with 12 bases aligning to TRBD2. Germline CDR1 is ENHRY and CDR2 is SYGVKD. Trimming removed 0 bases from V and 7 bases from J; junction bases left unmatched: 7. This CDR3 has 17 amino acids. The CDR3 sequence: CAISESGASGGANEQFF. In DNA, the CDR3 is TGTGCCATCAGTGAGTCGGGTGCTAGCGGGGGGGCGAATGAGCAGTTCTTC.

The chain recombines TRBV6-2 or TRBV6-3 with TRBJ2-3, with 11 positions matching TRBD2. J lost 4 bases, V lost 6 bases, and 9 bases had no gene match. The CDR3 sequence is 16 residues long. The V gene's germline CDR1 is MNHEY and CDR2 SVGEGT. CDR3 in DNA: TGTGCCAGCAGCCCTAGACTAGCGGGGTACTCAGATACGCAGTATTTT. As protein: CASSPRLAGYSDTQYF.

In DNA, the CDR3 is TGTGCCAGCAGTTCCGAGGGGGGGTCACCCCTCCACTTT. Translated, it gives CASSSEGGSPLHF. The rearrangement joins TRBV2 to TRBJ1-6; perhaps TRBD1 as D (6 bases). There are 13 residues in the CDR3. Trimming stripped 5 bases from V and 10 bases from J, with 12 bases between. Per the germline V gene, CDR1 is SNHLY and CDR2 is FYNNEI.

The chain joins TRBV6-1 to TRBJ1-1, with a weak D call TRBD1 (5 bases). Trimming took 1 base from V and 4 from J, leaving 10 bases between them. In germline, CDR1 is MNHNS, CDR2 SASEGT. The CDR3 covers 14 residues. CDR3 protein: CASSEGGGVTEAFF. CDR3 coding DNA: TGTGCCAGCAGTGAAGGGGGAGGGGTCACTGAAGCTTTCTTT.

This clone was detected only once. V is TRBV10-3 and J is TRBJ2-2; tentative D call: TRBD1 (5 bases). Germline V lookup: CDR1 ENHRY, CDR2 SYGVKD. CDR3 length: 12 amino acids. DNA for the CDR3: TGTGCGACAGAAAAAAACACCGGGGAGCTGTTTTTT. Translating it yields CATEKNTGELFF.

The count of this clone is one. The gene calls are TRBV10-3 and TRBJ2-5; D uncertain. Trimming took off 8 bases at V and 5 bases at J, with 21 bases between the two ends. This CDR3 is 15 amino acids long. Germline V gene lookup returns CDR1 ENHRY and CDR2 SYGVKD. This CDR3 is CAIAQLNLELETQYF. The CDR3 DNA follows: TGTGCCATCGCTCAACTTAATCTTGAATTGGAGACCCAGTACTTC.

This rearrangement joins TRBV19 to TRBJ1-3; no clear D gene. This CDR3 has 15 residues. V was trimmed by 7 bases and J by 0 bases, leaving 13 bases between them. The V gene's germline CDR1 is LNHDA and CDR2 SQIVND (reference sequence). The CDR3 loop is CASTLTADSGNTIYF. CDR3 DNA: TGTGCCAGTACCTTAACAGCGGACTCTGGAAACACCATATATTTT.